This T cell receptor beta chain was sequenced for a study of blood T cell repertoires in COVID-19. TCRdb's table, derived via immunoSEQ multiplex PCR, lists solely in-frame clones and lacks some. In the table there are about 240,000 clones, roughly 80% of which are singletons. Germline trimming cut 2 bases from V and 0 bases from J; bases unmatched to any gene: 3. The CDR3 runs 17 residues. The V gene's germline CDR1 is SGHRS and CDR2 YFSETQ. The rearrangement uses TRBV5-1 and TRBJ2-1, with TRBD2 identical over 12 bases. This sequence was found in a woman aged 40 to 49 who had been exposed to COVID-19. Specimen: PBMCs or T cells enriched from blood (not recorded which). CDR3 in amino acids: CASSLPGLAGSYNEQFF. The CDR3 DNA follows: TGCGCCAGCAGCTTACCGGGACTAGCGGGCTCCTACAATGAGCAGTTCTTC.